The clone carrying this T cell receptor (beta chain) was observed a few times. No antigen is known for it. TCR alpha and TCR beta cDNA libraries carrying sample barcodes and UMIs came from 5'RACE with constant-segment primers. TCRdb re-called the 5' RACE reads with MiXCR, one entry per CDR3 protein. The sample has just under 350,000 distinct CDR3 sequences, 10% to 15% seen once. The V gene lost 4 bases and the J gene lost 4 bases, with 4 bases spanning the gap. The CDR3 contains 10 residues. The germline V gene has CDR1 SQVTM and CDR2 ANQGSEA. The sample comes from a study of T-cell memory formation after mild COVID-19. Study-level background: TCR clustering was largely donor specific.

Broader study findings: CD8+ contracting clones occupied EMRA, while CD4+ ones occupied mainly CM and EM.

The chain has TRBV29-1 and TRBJ2-5; D is ambiguous. The clonotype originates from a man aged 18 to 30 who had mild COVID-19 (a few samples of this study predate the infection). Cell type and time point are not known. Sequences were obtained from PBMCs or a T cell subset sorted from them (not recorded which). CDR3 sequence (DNA): TGCAGCGTTGGCCTAGAGACCCAGTACTTC. It translates to CSVGLETQYF. Complete variable domain (other parts from reference TRBV29-1 and TRBJ2-5): SAVISQKPSRDICQRGTSLTIQCQVDSQVTMMFWYRQQPGQSLTLIATANQGSEATYESGFVIDKFPISRPNLTFSTLTVSNMSPEDSSIYLCSVGLETQYFGPGTRLLVL.